Below, one T cell receptor (beta chain) is given with its context. Its recognized antigen is unknown. Possible read error: a much larger clone is one base away. The CDR3 carries no conserved terminal phenylalanine or tryptophan, so it likely arises from a read error. Libraries were built with PCR. TCRdb shows the sequencer as NextSeq 500. Bulk TCR libraries were made following a previously described method, with the TCR primers given in Table S5. Total RNA was purified with the Qiagen AllPrep DNA/RNA kit. Before analysis, reads from multiple sequencing runs of one library were combined. The paper's processing steps were these. Reads were retained only if an exact TCR constant sequence was present, and the retained reads were trimmed to 150 nt and grouped according to their 12-nt molecular barcodes. Reads within each barcode group were sub-clustered using a 15% Levenshtein threshold, and quality-weighted consensus sequences were constructed for each RNA molecule. Non-functional sequences were removed, as were lower-count sequences one edit away from another. Barcode sub-clusters with fewer than 20% of the maximum read count were removed, based on fitting two negative binomial distributions. The public reads were reprocessed in TCRdb via fastp at Q25 and MiXCR, keeping in-frame beta chains. Every CDR3 protein is listed once, alongside the most common genes and DNA of its rows. The V and J calls come from TCRdb's annotation, not from the publication. For this sample there are hundreds of thousands of distinct CDR3 sequences; 25% appear just once. The ten largest clones represent 0.78% of the sample.

Libraries of naive CD8 T cells were built from around 20,000 to 1,000,000 sorted cells, with 10%, 30% or 50% of the purified RNA used. Naive CD8 T cells, defined as CD8+CD4-CCR7+CD45RA+, were FACS-sorted into RLT Plus buffer on a BD FACSAria II. To test detection sensitivity, Jurkat RNA equivalent to more than eight TCR copies was spiked into samples of about 17,000-1,100,000 naive CD8 T cells. Enrichment of CD8 T cells was done with RosetteSep CD8+ T Cell Enrichment Cocktail plus Ficoll-Paque, and ACK red cell lysis came afterward. The data were obtained in a study of molecular identifiers for immune sequencing clone quantification (dated by TCRdb to between 2017 and 2018). For the wider study: For a replicate experiment, RNA from approximately 20,000 or 100,000 naive CD8 T cells was divided into five aliquots, and four of the five aliquots were sequenced. This methods study benchmarked molecular-identifier clustering-based TCR repertoire sequencing (MIDCIRS) and TCR RNA copy counting, using CD8 T cells to do so. Beyond this particular receptor, the publication reports: Modeling indicated about 3 TCR RNA copies recovered per cell, compared with 7.5 to 10 by digital PCR, which implies a capture efficiency of approximately 29%. Naive libraries contained spiked-in Jurkat TCR RNA (around eleven copies' worth), which is not part of the donor repertoire. When barcode sub-clustering was not used, chimeric consensus sequences inflated TCR diversity, with chimeras reaching as high as 47%. Identical TCR molecules sharing a barcode could cause highly expanded clone sizes to be underestimated. In CMV-specific effector cells, clones with more than 20 RNA copies accounted for over 98% of molecules, whereas in naive cells such clones accounted for under 1%. Spiked-in Jurkat TCR RNA equal to a single cell's worth was reported to be detectable even within 1,100,000 naive CD8 T cells.

The CDR3 is 12 amino acids in total, end residues counted. Only the CDR3 region is kept as DNA, spanning 36 bases read in frame from base 1. V is cut by 3 bases and J by 4 bases, and the space between the germline ends is 4 bases. The germline V gene (reference sequence) supplies CDR1 MNHEY and CDR2 SMNVEV. This sequence originates from a human donor in good health. Some libraries in this study had Jurkat cell RNA spiked in. Sequenced material: naive CD8+ T cells from blood, with Jurkat cell RNA spiked in. In light of the paper, this sample's cell subset or site label describes: FACS-sorted CD8+CD4-CCR7+CD45RA+ naive T cells. The V gene is TRBV27 and the J gene is TRBJ1-5, with no confident D gene call. The CDR3 in this case is CASSFINQPQHL. In nucleotide form, the sequence is TGTGCCAGCAGTTTTATTAATCAGCCCCAGCATTTA.